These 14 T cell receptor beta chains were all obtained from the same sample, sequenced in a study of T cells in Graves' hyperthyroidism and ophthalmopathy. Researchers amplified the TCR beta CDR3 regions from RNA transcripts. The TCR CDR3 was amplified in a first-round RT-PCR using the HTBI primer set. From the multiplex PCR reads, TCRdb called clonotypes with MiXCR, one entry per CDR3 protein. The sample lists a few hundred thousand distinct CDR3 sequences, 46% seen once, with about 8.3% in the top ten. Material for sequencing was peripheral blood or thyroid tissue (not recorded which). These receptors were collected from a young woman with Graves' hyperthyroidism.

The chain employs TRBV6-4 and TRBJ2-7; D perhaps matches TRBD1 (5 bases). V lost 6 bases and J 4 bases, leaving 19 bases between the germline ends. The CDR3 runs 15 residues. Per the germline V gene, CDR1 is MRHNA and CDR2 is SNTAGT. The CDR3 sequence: CASSQGIGMGYEQYF. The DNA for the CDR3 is TGTGCCAGCAGCCAGGGAATAGGCATGGGGTACGAGCAGTACTTC.

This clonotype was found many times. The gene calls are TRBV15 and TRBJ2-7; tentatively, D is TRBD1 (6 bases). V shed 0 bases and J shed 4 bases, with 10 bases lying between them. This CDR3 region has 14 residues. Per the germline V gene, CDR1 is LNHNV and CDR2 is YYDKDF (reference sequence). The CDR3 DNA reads TGTGCCACCAGCAGAGATCTTGGACAGTACGAGCAGTACTTC. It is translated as CATSRDLGQYEQYF.

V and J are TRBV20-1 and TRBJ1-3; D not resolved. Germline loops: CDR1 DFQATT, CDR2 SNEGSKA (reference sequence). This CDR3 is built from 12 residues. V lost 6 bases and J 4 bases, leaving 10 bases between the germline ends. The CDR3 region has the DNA TGCAGTGCGGAGGAGACAGGAAACACCATATATTTT. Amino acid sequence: CSAEETGNTIYF.

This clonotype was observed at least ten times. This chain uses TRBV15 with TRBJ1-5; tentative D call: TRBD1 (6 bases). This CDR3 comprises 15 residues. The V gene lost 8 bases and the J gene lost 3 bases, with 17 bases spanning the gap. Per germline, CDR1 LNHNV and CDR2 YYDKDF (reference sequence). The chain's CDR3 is CATGWGRGYNQPQHF. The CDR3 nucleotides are TGTGCCACCGGGTGGGGCAGGGGCTACAATCAGCCCCAGCATTTT. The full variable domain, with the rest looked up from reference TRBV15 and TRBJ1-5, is DAMVIQNPRYQVTQFGKPVTLSCSQTLNHNVMYWYQQKSSQAPKLLFHYYDKDFNNEADTPDNFQSRRPNTSFCFLDIRSPGLGDTAMYLCATGWGRGYNQPQHFGDGTRLSIL.

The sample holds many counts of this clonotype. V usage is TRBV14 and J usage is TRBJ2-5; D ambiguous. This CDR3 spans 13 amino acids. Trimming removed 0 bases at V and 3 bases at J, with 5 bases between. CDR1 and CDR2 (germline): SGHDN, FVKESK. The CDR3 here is CASSQDQEETQYF. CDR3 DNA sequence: TGTGCCAGCAGCCAAGATCAGGAAGAGACCCAGTACTTC.

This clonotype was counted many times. CDR3 protein: CATSDRAGGPPGANVLTF. For the CDR3, the DNA is TGTGCCACCAGTGATCGAGCGGGAGGGCCCCCTGGGGCCAACGTCCTGACTTTC. The chain combines TRBV24-1 with TRBJ2-6, with TRBD2 matching 10 bases. The V gene's germline CDR1 is KGHDR and CDR2 SFDVKD. The CDR3 extends over 18 amino acids. J lost 2 bases, V lost 3 bases, and 6 bases had no gene match.

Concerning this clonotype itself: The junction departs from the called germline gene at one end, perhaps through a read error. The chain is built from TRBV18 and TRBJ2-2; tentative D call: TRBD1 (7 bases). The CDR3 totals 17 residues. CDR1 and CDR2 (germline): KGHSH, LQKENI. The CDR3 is CAGSPSLQGRMAGELFF. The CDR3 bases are TGTGCCGGCTCACCATCGCTACAGGGGAGGATGGCCGGGGAGCTGTTTTTT. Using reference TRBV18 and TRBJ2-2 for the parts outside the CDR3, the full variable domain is NAGVMQNPRHLVRRRGQEARLRCSPMKGHSHVYWYRQLPEEGLKFMVYLQKENIIDESGMPKERFSAEFPKEGPSILRIQQVVRGDSAAYFCAGSPSLQGRMAGELFFGEGSRLTVL.

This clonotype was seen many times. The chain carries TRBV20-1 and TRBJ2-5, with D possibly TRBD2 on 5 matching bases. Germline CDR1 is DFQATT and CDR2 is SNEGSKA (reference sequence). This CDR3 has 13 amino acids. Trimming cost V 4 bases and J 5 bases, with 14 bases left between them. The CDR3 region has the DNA TGCAGTGCTATACTACCGGAGCGGGAGACCCAGTACTTC. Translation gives CSAILPERETQYF.

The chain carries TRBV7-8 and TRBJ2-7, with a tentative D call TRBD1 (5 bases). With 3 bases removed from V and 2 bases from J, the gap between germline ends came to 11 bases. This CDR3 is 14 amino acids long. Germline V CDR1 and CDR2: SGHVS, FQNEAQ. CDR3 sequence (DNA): TGTGCCAGCAGCTTCCTCGACAGAACCTACGAGCAGTACTTC. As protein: CASSFLDRTYEQYF.

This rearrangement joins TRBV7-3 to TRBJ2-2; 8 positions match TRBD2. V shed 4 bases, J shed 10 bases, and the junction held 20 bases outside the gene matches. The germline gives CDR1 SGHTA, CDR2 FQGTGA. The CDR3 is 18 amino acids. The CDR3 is CASSSGILAGSGMVELFF. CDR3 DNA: TGTGCCAGCAGCTCGGGGATCTTAGCGGGATCCGGGATGGTGGAGCTGTTTTTT.

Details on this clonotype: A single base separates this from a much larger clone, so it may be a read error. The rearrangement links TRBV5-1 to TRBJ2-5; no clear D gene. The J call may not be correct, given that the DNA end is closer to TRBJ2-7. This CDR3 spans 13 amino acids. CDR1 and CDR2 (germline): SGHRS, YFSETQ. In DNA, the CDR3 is TGCGCCAGCAGCTTCTGCCTGACCTACGAGCAGTACTTC. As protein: CASSFCLTYEQYF.

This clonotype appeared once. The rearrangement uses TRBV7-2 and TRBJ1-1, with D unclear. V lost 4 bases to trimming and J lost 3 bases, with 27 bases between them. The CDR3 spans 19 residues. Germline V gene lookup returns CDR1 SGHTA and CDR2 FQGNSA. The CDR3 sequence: CASSWATSGRREEYTEAFF. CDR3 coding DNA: TGTGCCAGCAGCTGGGCGACTAGCGGGAGAAGGGAGGAATACACTGAAGCTTTCTTT.

The CDR3 DNA sequence: TGCAGTGCTAGACCCCCCACGAGCTCCTACAATGAGCAGTACTTC. Translating it yields CSARPPTSSYNEQYF. The chain recombines TRBV20-1 with TRBJ2-1, with D uncertain. Judging by the DNA end, TRBJ2-7 fits better; the J call may be wrong. This CDR3 is built from 15 residues. From germline, CDR1 is DFQATT and CDR2 SNEGSKA (reference sequence).

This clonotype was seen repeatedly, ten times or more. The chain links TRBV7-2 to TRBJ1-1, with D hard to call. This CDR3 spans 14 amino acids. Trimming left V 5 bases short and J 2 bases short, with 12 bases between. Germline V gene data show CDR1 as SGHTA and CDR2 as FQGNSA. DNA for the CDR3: TGTGCCAGCAGCGCCTCAGTGCGAAACACTGAAGCTTTCTTT. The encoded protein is CASSASVRNTEAFF.